Below are 11 T cell receptor beta chains sequenced from a single sample in a study of blood T cell repertoires in COVID-19. TCRdb's copy holds only in-frame clones and misses some; the assay was immunoSEQ multiplex PCR. The sample has approximately 270,000 clones; around 89% are singletons. The sequenced sample consisted of peripheral blood. These receptors all stem from a woman aged 25-40 years with COVID-19, enrolled during active disease.

This chain uses TRBV4-1 with TRBJ2-2; the D gene is possibly TRBD1 (7 bases). Germline lookup yields CDR1 MGHRA and CDR2 YSYEKL. CDR3 length equals 16 residues. The V and J ends lost 7 bases and 3 bases respectively, with 18 bases between them. CDR3 residues: CASTLQGGADTGELFF. Written as DNA, the CDR3 is TGCGCCAGCACACTTCAGGGGGGCGCCGACACCGGGGAGCTGTTTTTT.

The V call is TRBV5-1, the J call TRBJ1-2, with TRBD1 as a possible D gene (6 bases). The germline V gene encodes CDR1 SGHRS and CDR2 YFSETQ. V shed 3 bases and J shed 4 bases, with 13 bases lying between them. CDR3 length equals 14 residues. The CDR3 coding sequence is TGCGCCAGCAGCTCTGGACAGTGGAGCTATGGCTACACCTTC. Amino acid sequence: CASSSGQWSYGYTF.

The chain combines TRBV15 with TRBJ1-1; D uncertain. Trimming took off 5 bases at V and 1 base at J, with 14 bases between the two ends. The V gene's germline CDR1 is LNHNV and CDR2 YYDKDF (reference sequence). There are 15 residues in the CDR3. The CDR3 is CATSVVNSSNTEAFF. CDR3 nucleotide sequence: TGTGCCACCAGCGTGGTTAACAGCTCGAACACTGAAGCTTTCTTT.

The CDR3 DNA reads TGTGCCAGCAGCTTATATTCAGGGCTCAGCTCCTACAATGAGCAGTTCTTC. Translated: CASSLYSGLSSYNEQFF. The V call is TRBV11-2, the J call TRBJ2-1; possibly TRBD1 for D (5 bases). The CDR3 sequence is 17 residues long. Trimming took 2 bases from V and 0 from J, leaving 14 bases between them. Germline-derived CDR1 and CDR2 are SGHAT and FQNNGV.

The J gene is TRBJ2-2, the V gene TRBV4-3; D ambiguous. The germline V gene encodes CDR1 LGHNA and CDR2 YSLEER. V was cut by 4 bases and J by 6 bases, with 9 bases left in between. This CDR3 has 13 residues. As DNA, the CDR3 is TGCGCCAGCAGCCCGACATCGGCCGGGGAGCTGTTTTTT. Its protein product is CASSPTSAGELFF.

The DNA of the CDR3 is TGTGCCAGCAGCCAAGATTACGGCCCTCGGGCCTACGAGCAGTACTTC. Protein product: CASSQDYGPRAYEQYF. V and J are TRBV3-1 (or the pseudogene TRBV3-2) and TRBJ2-7; no reliable D call. Germline V gene sequence: CDR1 LGHDT, CDR2 YNNKEL (reference sequence). Trimming left V 0 bases short and J 2 bases short, with 14 bases between. The CDR3 sequence is 16 residues long.

This clone was recorded only once. CDR3 protein: CASSQGARGANVLTF. CDR3 bases: TGTGCCAGCAGCCAGGGGGCGCGTGGGGCCAACGTCCTGACTTTC. This sequence joins TRBV3-1 (or the pseudogene TRBV3-2) and TRBJ2-6, with a weak D call TRBD1 (6 bases). Germline V lookup: CDR1 LGHDT, CDR2 YNNKEL (reference sequence). The CDR3 loop spans 15 amino acids. V shed 3 bases and J shed 3 bases, with 9 bases lying between them.

This sequence joins TRBV7-6 and TRBJ2-1; TRBD2 is a possible D gene (6 bases). The germline V gene encodes CDR1 SGHVS and CDR2 FNYEAQ. The V end lost 5 bases, the J end lost 10 bases, and 9 bases lay between the germline ends. This CDR3 spans 11 amino acids. CDR3 in DNA: TGTGCCAGCAGCATCAGCGGGGAGCAGTTCTTC. Residues: CASSISGEQFF.

The J gene is TRBJ2-5, the V gene TRBV11-2; D ambiguous. Germline values: CDR1 SGHAT, CDR2 FQNNGV. V lost 2 bases to trimming and J lost 0 bases, with 10 bases between them. The CDR3 loop spans 15 amino acids. CDR3 DNA sequence: TGTGCCAGCAGCTTATACCCCGAGTACCAAGAGACCCAGTACTTC. It yields the protein CASSLYPEYQETQYF.

This clone was observed once. The rearrangement uses TRBV5-8 and TRBJ2-1; possibly TRBD2 for D (7 bases). Trimming pared 0 bases from V and 9 bases from J, leaving 25 bases between. CDR1 SGHTS and CDR2 YDEGEE come from the germline V gene. The CDR3 covers 18 residues. The CDR3 spells CASSLGLLRRGPTFEQFF. DNA for the CDR3: TGTGCCAGCAGCTTGGGCCTGCTCCGGCGGGGGCCAACGTTTGAGCAGTTCTTC.

About this clone: This CDR3 is also generated by other DNA sequences in the sample. This rearrangement joins TRBV6-5 to TRBJ2-1; 7 positions match TRBD1. With V trimmed by 2 bases and J by 7 bases, 2 bases remained unmatched. CDR1 and CDR2 (germline): MNHEY, SVGAGI. CDR3 size: 13 residues. CDR3 loop: CASSYPRGNEQFF. DNA for the CDR3: TGTGCCAGCAGTTACCCCAGGGGGAATGAGCAGTTCTTC.